This T cell receptor beta chain originates from a study of blood T cell repertoires in COVID-19. Study-wide context: From the United States, Italy and Spain came samples of acute and convalescent COVID-19. From T cells, B-cell-depleted T cells, or PBMCs came the material, which was cDNA or gDNA.

Losses at the gene ends were 0 bases for V and 2 bases for J; bases not matched to a gene: 10. This CDR3 is built from 17 residues. Germline V gene lookup returns CDR1 SGHTA and CDR2 FQGTGA. In the authors' workflow: By means of reference gene primer amplification, nucleated cell counts were estimated. TCRdb keeps only in-frame clones here, not all; method: immunoSEQ multiplex PCR. V, J and clone size derive from that table, while D and trimming were established from the DNA sequence. Found here are approximately 54,000 clones, about 86% of them singletons; the top ten hold about 4.1%. The chain links TRBV7-3 to TRBJ2-7; 7 nucleotides line up with TRBD2. The sequencing sample was made of peripheral blood. The sequence derives from a man aged 80 or over with active COVID-19. CDR3 amino acids: CASSLTRSVTSAYEQYF. The CDR3 coding sequence is TGTGCCAGCAGCTTAACGCGGTCGGTTACTAGCGCCTACGAGCAGTACTTC.